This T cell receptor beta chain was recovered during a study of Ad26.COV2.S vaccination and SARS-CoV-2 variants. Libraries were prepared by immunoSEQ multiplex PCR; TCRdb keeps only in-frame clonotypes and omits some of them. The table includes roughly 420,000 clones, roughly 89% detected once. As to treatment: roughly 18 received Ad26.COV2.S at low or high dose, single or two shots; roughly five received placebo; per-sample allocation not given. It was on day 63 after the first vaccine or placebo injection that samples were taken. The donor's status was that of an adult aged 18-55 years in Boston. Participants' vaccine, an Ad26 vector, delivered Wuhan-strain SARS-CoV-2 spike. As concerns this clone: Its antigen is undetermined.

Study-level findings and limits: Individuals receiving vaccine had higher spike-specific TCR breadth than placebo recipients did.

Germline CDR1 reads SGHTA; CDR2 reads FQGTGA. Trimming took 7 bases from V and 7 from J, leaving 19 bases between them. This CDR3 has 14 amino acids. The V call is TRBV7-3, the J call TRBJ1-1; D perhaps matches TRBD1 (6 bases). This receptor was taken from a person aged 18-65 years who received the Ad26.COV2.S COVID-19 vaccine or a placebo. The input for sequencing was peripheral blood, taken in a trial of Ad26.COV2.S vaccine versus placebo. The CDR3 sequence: CASTRVAGEIEAFF. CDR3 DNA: TGTGCCAGCACCCGGGTGGCAGGGGAAATTGAAGCTTTCTTT.